The T cell receptor beta chain under discussion was sequenced for a study of identical twins. Germline-derived CDR1 and CDR2 are SGHDN and FVKESK. V was clipped by 1 base and J by 4 bases, with 7 bases between them. The CDR3 consists of 13 residues. Study-wide results and limits: Beta out-of-frame sequences showed weaker excess sharing between twins.

This clonotype was detected many times. Its antigen is unknown. TCRdb independently ran MiXCR on the 5' RACE reads; one entry per CDR3 protein. The repertoire holds fewer than 250,000 distinct CDR3 sequences, with about 7.3% as singletons. The sample was also reused in another study, on yellow fever vaccine responses in identical twins.

The clonotype was recovered from a woman under 30 in good health. Sequenced material: memory (CD45RO+) T cells sorted from blood. The chain recombines TRBV14 with TRBJ1-1; the D is unclear. The CDR3 DNA is TGTGCCAGCAGCCAAGCCCCCCGCACTGAAGCTTTCTTT. This encodes CASSQAPRTEAFF. The variable domain in full, with the rest retrieved from reference TRBV14 and TRBJ1-1, is EAGVTQFPSHSVIEKGQTVTLRCDPISGHDNLYWYRRVMGKEIKFLLHFVKESKQDESGMPNNRFLAERTGGTYSTLKVQPAELEDSGVYFCASSQAPRTEAFFGQGTRLTVV.